A selection of T cell receptor beta chains follows, all from one sample in a study of T-cell reconstitution after alpha-beta-depleted transplantation in children. TCRdb used MiXCR to reprocess the PCR reads, holding one entry per CDR3 protein. In the table there are approximately 520,000 distinct CDR3 sequences, approximately 32% of which are singletons. The source material was PBMCs from the stem cell graft donor, sampled from the stem cell graft. The receptors derive from a human donor who donated a stem cell graft to a child with aplastic anemia. The CDR3 runs from the conserved cysteine through the conserved F or W. The D gene is left open where the match is weak. The size field is filled for only some rows; it gives once, few, many or a size class.

many,.,TRBJ1-5,TRBV20-1,CSARDWDLVTASNQPQHF,TGCAGTGCTAGAGATTGGGATTTGGTGACAGCTTCAAATCAGCCCCAGCATTTT
few,TRBD2,TRBJ2-1,TRBV20-1,CSATHRGRNPNEQFF,TGCAGTGCTACCCACCGCGGGAGGAACCCCAATGAGCAGTTCTTC
.,TRBD2,TRBJ2-1,TRBV11-3,CASSLGVAGGNEQFF,TGTGCCAGCAGCTTAGGGGTAGCGGGAGGGAATGAGCAGTTCTTC
few,.,TRBJ1-4,TRBV25-1,CASSELGRADNEKLFF,TGTGCCAGCAGTGAATTGGGGAGGGCTGACAATGAAAAACTGTTTTTT
.,.,TRBJ2-1,TRBV5-1,CASSFLAEGNEQFF,TGCGCCAGCAGCTTTCTGGCGGAGGGGAATGAGCAGTTCTTC
.,TRBD1,TRBJ1-5,TRBV19,CASSIPGTGGQPQHF,TGTGCCAGTAGTATTCCGGGGACAGGAGGTCAGCCCCAGCATTTT
.,.,TRBJ2-1,TRBV24-1,CATSDGTEQFF,TGTGCCACCAGTGACGGCACTGAGCAGTTCTTC
.,.,TRBJ2-1,TRBV27,CASSLAVEQFF,TGTGCCAGCTCGTTAGCGGTTGAGCAGTTCTTC
few,TRBD1,TRBJ1-2,TRBV19,CASSIWQGEGYTF,TGTGCCAGTAGTATCTGGCAGGGGGAGGGCTACACCTTC
few,.,TRBJ2-7,TRBV7-8,CASSYGTYEQYF,TGTGCCAGCAGCTATGGAACCTACGAGCAGTACTTC
.,.,TRBJ1-1,TRBV7-9,CASSSTYESNTEAFF,TGTGCCAGCAGCTCCACTTATGAGAGTAACACTGAAGCTTTCTTT
few,TRBD1,TRBJ2-3,TRBV20-1,CSAIGQGFRTDTQYF,TGCAGTGCCATTGGACAGGGCTTCCGCACAGATACGCAGTATTTT
.,TRBD1,TRBJ1-5,TRBV6-1,CASSEDRGLNQPQHF,TGTGCCAGCAGTGAAGACAGGGGGCTCAATCAGCCCCAGCATTTT
few,TRBD1,TRBJ2-7,TRBV28,CASRPGTGLYEQYF,TGTGCCAGCAGACCCGGGACAGGACTCTACGAGCAGTACTTC
.,.,TRBJ2-1,TRBV12-3/TRBV12-4,CASSLGGGVSYNEQFF,TGTGCCAGCAGTTTAGGCGGCGGGGTTTCCTACAATGAGCAGTTCTTC
.,.,TRBJ2-5,TRBV27,CASSWRGVETQYF,TGTGCCAGCAGTTGGAGGGGGGTAGAGACCCAGTACTTC
.,.,TRBJ2-2,TRBV7-3,CASSLSGDHQMNTGELFF,TGTGCCAGCAGCTTATCGGGGGACCACCAGATGAACACCGGGGAGCTGTTTTTT